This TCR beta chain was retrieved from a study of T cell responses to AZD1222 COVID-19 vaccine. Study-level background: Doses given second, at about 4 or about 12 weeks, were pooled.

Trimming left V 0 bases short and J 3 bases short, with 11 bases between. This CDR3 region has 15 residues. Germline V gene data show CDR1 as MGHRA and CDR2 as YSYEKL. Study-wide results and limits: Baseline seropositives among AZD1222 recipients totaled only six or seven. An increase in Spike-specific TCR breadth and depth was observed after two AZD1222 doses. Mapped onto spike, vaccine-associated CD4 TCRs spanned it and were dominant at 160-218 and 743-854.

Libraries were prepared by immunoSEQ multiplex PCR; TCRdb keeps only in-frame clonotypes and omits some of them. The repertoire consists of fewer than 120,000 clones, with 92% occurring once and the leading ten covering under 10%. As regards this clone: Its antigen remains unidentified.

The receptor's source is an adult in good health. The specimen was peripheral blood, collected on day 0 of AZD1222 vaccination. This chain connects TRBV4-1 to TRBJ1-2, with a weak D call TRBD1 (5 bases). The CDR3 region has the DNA TGCGCCAGCAGCCAAGATCGAGGGGAGCACTATGGCTACACCTTC. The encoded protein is CASSQDRGEHYGYTF.